A selection of T cell receptor beta chains follows, all from one sample in a study of T cells after yellow fever vaccination. TCRdb called the 5' RACE reads again in MiXCR, with one record for every CDR3 protein. The sample contains 600,000 to 750,000 distinct CDR3 sequences, more than 9% of which appear only once. Specimen: PBMCs, collected on the day of the yellow fever booster vaccination. Receptor source: a man aged 25-45 years who received the YFV17D yellow fever vaccine. The CDR3 runs from the conserved cysteine through the conserved F or W. The D gene is left open where the match is weak. Clone size, where shown, is once, few, many, or a class for clones that have expanded.

-	TRBV10-2	few	TRBJ2-7	TGCGCCAGCAGTGACCTCAACCGACAAGGCCGCTACGAGCAGTACTTC	CASSDLNRQGRYEQYF
-	TRBV9	-	TRBJ2-5	TGTGCCAGCAGCGTAGACCCCCGAGCCCAAGAGACCCAGTACTTC	CASSVDPRAQETQYF
-	TRBV28	few	TRBJ2-7	TGTGCCAGCAGCCGAAGGGACACTGCCTACGAGCAGTACTTC	CASSRRDTAYEQYF
-	TRBV30	-	TRBJ2-7	TGTGCCTGGAGTGCGACTAGACGGCCTCCCTACGAGCAGTACTTC	CAWSATRRPPYEQYF
TRBD2	TRBV20-1	few	TRBJ2-1	TGCAGTGCTAGGGGACTATCATCGTACAATGAGCAGTTCTTC	CSARGLSSYNEQFF
-	TRBV4-1	-	TRBJ2-1	TGCGCCAGCAGCCAAGATCCCGGAGTCGCGACCTACAATGAGCAGTTCTTC	CASSQDPGVATYNEQFF
-	TRBV6-6	few	TRBJ2-1	TGTGCCAGCAGCCAGTGGTATGAGCAGTTCTTC	CASSQWYEQFF
TRBD2	TRBV20-1	few	TRBJ2-7	TGCAGTGCTAGAGGGGACTTGGCGGGAGGCCCCGGGCAGTACTTC	CSARGDLAGGPGQYF
TRBD2	TRBV5-1	few	TRBJ2-5	TGCGCCAGCAGAACGCCTAGCGGCCAAGAGACCCAGTACTTC	CASRTPSGQETQYF
-	TRBV7-2	few	TRBJ1-1	TGTGCCAGCGGGAGACAGACTGAAGCTTTCTTT	CASGRQTEAFF
-	TRBV9	few	TRBJ2-1	TGTGCCAGCAGCGAGACTAGGAACTACAATGAGCAGTTCTTC	CASSETRNYNEQFF
-	TRBV7-2	-	TRBJ2-7	TGTGCCAGCAGCTTCCCCACCTACGAGCAGTACTTC	CASSFPTYEQYF
-	TRBV5-1	-	TRBJ2-1	TGCGCCAGCAGCTTGGCCACCCCCTACAATGAGCAGTTCTTC	CASSLATPYNEQFF
-	TRBV2	-	TRBJ2-7	TGTGCCAGCAGTGATACTCCTAGCGAGCAGTACTTC	CASSDTPSEQYF
-	TRBV5-1	-	TRBJ1-1	TGCGCCAGCAGCTTGAAATCAGCGGCGGAAAACACTGAAGCTTTCTTT	CASSLKSAAENTEAFF
-	TRBV29-1	-	TRBJ2-1	TGCAGCGTTGAAACCAATGGCAATGAGCAGTTCTTC	CSVETNGNEQFF
-	TRBV20-1	-	TRBJ2-7	TGCAGTGCTAGATCCACGGGGGCGGGCGAGCAGTACTTC	CSARSTGAGEQYF
TRBD2	TRBV5-1	few	TRBJ2-1	TGCGCCAGCAGCGCGGCGGGGACTAGCGGGTCAGGGGAGCAGTTCTTC	CASSAAGTSGSGEQFF
-	TRBV10-3	few	TRBJ2-1	TGTGCCATCAATCCGGGCCGCTCCTACAATGAGCAGTTCTTC	CAINPGRSYNEQFF
TRBD1	TRBV29-1	-	TRBJ2-5	TGCAGCGTTTCCGGGACAGATGAAGAGACCCAGTACTTC	CSVSGTDEETQYF
TRBD2	TRBV20-1	few	TRBJ2-7	TGCAGTGCTAGAGATCGAGGAGCGGGAGGTGACGAGCAGTACTTC	CSARDRGAGGDEQYF
TRBD1	TRBV5-1	-	TRBJ2-7	TGCGCCAGCAGCAACGACAGGGCCTCCGAGCAGTACTTC	CASSNDRASEQYF
-	TRBV12-3/TRBV12-4	-	TRBJ2-5	TGTGCCAGCAGTGAGGACATGTACCAAGAGACCCAGTACTTC	CASSEDMYQETQYF
TRBD2	TRBV7-2	few	TRBJ2-3	TGTGCCAGCAGCAAGCCGGGGGGGGGCACAGATACGCAGTATTTT	CASSKPGGGTDTQYF
-	TRBV12-3/TRBV12-4	-	TRBJ2-7	TGTGCCAGCAGTGGGGGGGGCTACGAGCAGCACTTC	CASSGGGYEQHF
TRBD2	TRBV20-1	few	TRBJ2-5	TGCAGTGCTAGAGACGCGGGAGGGGCGACCCAGTACTTC	CSARDAGGATQYF
-	TRBV20-1	few	TRBJ2-1	TGCAGTGCCTTGGGACCTCAGAGGGTGTATGAGCAGTTCTTC	CSALGPQRVYEQFF
-	TRBV12-3/TRBV12-4	few	TRBJ1-5	TGTGCCAGCAGACCCTCCGGGCCACAAAATCAGCCCCAGCATTTT	CASRPSGPQNQPQHF
TRBD2	TRBV20-1	-	TRBJ2-1	TGCAGTGCTAGTAGCGGGAGGAATTACAATGAGCAGTTCTTC	CSASSGRNYNEQFF
TRBD1	TRBV20-1	-	TRBJ2-7	TGCAGTCCGGCAAGGGGGCCTGACGAGCAGTACTTC	CSPARGPDEQYF
-	TRBV20-1	few	TRBJ2-7	TGCAGCTCCATCACCGGACTTCCCTACGAGCAGTACTTC	CSSITGLPYEQYF
-	TRBV11-3	-	TRBJ1-6	TGTGCCAGCAGCTTAGACGTTACTTCACCCCTCCACTTT	CASSLDVTSPLHF
-	TRBV6-1	-	TRBJ1-4	TGTGCCACCGCTATTCGGTCCAATGAAAAACTGTTTTTT	CATAIRSNEKLFF
-	TRBV27	few	TRBJ1-1	TGTGCCAGCAGTTTATCGTGGGTTGGGGGCACTGAAGCTTTCTTT	CASSLSWVGGTEAFF
-	TRBV12-3/TRBV12-4	-	TRBJ2-7	TGTGCCAGCAGCCCGTCTCAGAGTTACGAGCAGTACTTC	CASSPSQSYEQYF
-	TRBV15	-	TRBJ2-2	TGTGCCACCAGCAGAGATTTCAGGCAGGGTGGGACCGGGGAGCTGTTTTTT	CATSRDFRQGGTGELFF
TRBD1	TRBV5-6	-	TRBJ1-2	TGTGCCAGCAACCTAGGACAGGGGGACTATGGCTACACCTTC	CASNLGQGDYGYTF
-	TRBV2	few	TRBJ2-7	TGTGCCAGCAGTGGGGGGGCCGAGCAGTACTTC	CASSGGAEQYF
-	TRBV18	few	TRBJ2-3	TGTGCCAGCTCACCACGGGTCCAAGATACGCAGTATTTT	CASSPRVQDTQYF
TRBD1	TRBV27	-	TRBJ2-5	TGTGCCAGCAGTTTCAGGGGGCGGGGACAAGAGACCCAGTACTTC	CASSFRGRGQETQYF
-	TRBV7-6	-	TRBJ2-6	TGTGCCAGCAGCGTCCAACCTGGGGCCAACGTCCTGACTTTC	CASSVQPGANVLTF
TRBD2	TRBV20-1	-	TRBJ2-5	TGCAGTGTCTATTCTAGCGGAGGCCTCCAAGAGACCCAGTACTTC	CSVYSSGGLQETQYF
-	TRBV4-2	few	TRBJ2-6	TGTGCCAGCAGCCGCCCGGGGAGCTCTGGGGCCAACGTCCTGACTTTC	CASSRPGSSGANVLTF
TRBD2	TRBV11-1	-	TRBJ2-7	TGTGCCAGCAGCTTATGGACTAGCGACCTCGAAGAGCAGTACTTC	CASSLWTSDLEEQYF
TRBD1	TRBV5-1	many	TRBJ1-2	TGCGCCAGCAGCCAGGGACAGTGGGGGCGCAATAACTATGGCTACACCTTC	CASSQGQWGRNNYGYTF
-	TRBV7-9	few	TRBJ2-1	TGTGCCAGCAGCTTAGGTCATTCGGGAGAGCAGTTCTTC	CASSLGHSGEQFF